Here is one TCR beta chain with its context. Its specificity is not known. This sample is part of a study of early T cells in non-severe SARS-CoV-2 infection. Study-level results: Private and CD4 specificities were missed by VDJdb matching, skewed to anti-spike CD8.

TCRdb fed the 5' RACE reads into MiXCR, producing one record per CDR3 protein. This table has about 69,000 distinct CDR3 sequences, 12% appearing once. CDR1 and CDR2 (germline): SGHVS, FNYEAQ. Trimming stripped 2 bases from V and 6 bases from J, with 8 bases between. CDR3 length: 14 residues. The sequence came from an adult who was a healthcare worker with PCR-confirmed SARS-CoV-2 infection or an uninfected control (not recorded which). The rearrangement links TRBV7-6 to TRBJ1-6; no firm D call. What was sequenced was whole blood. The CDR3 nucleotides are TGTGCCAGCAGCTTAAAGGGCGGTAATTCACCCCTCCACTTT. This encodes CASSLKGGNSPLHF.